The T cell receptor beta chain under discussion was sequenced for a study of CD8 T cells in ankylosing spondylitis. Germline CDR1 SEHNR, CDR2 FQNEAQ (reference sequence). Deletions cut 4 bases from V and 3 bases from J, with 7 bases between. The CDR3 loop spans 12 amino acids. Via MiXCR, TCRdb re-called the 5' RACE reads, giving one row per CDR3 protein. Among 85,000 to 100,000 distinct CDR3 sequences listed, around 10% were seen once. This clonotype was obtained from a male donor with ankylosing spondylitis or in good health (not recorded which). The material sequenced was blood, either unsorted or a sorted T cell fraction (not recorded which). V is TRBV7-9 and J is TRBJ2-7; D is perhaps TRBD1 or TRBD2 (5 bases each). In nucleotides, the CDR3 is TGTGCCAGCAGCTGGGACCTCTACGAGCAGTACTTC. This gives the protein CASSWDLYEQYF. Combining the CDR3 with reference TRBV7-9 and TRBJ2-7 gives the whole variable domain DTGVSQNPRHKITKRGQNVTFRCDPISEHNRLYWYRQTLGQGPEFLTYFQNEAQLEKSRLLSDRFSAERPKGSFSTLEIQRTEQGDSAMYLCASSWDLYEQYFGPGTRLTVT.